This is a list of T cell receptor beta chains from one sample in a study of blood T cell repertoires in COVID-19. Using immunoSEQ multiplex PCR, the repertoire was profiled, and TCRdb retains in-frame clones only, with some absent. The sample gives about 300,000 clones, nearly 90% of which show up once; around 1.9% is in the top ten. The sequencing input was peripheral blood. The receptors were sampled from a young woman with COVID-19, enrolled during active disease. Each CDR3 is given with its conserved first and last residue. A D gene is named only where the DNA matches it firmly. A row's size may be missing; if present it is once, few, many or a size class.

J gene | clone size | D gene | CDR3 length | V gene | CDR3 DNA | CDR3 protein
TRBJ1-4 | NA | NA | 16 | TRBV11-2 | TGTGCCAGCAGCCCCTTGAGAGGGGGTGTTGGAGAAAAACTGTTTTTT | CASSPLRGGVGEKLFF
TRBJ1-4 | few | NA | 13 | TRBV29-1 | TGCAGCGTTGAGGCCCCCGATAATGAAAAACTGTTTTTT | CSVEAPDNEKLFF
TRBJ2-7 | NA | NA | 12 | TRBV30 | TGTGCCTGGAGTGGGCAGGGATACGAGCAGTACTTC | CAWSGQGYEQYF
TRBJ1-5 | NA | TRBD1 | 15 | TRBV18 | TGTGCCAGCTCATCGGGACAGGGGAACAATCAGCCCCAGCATTTT | CASSSGQGNNQPQHF
TRBJ1-6 | many | NA | 18 | TRBV19 | TGTGCCAGTAGACACACCCGGGGAGAGGGTTCCCCCTTGACGCCCCTCCACTTT | CASRHTRGEGSPLTPLHF
TRBJ1-6 | NA | TRBD1 | 18 | TRBV5-1 | TGCGCCAGCAGCTGGGACAGTTTAGGGGGTTCCTATAATTCACCCCTCCACTTT | CASSWDSLGGSYNSPLHF
TRBJ1-2 | NA | NA | 13 | TRBV19 | TGTGCCAGTAGGCGGACAGCTGCCTATGGCTACACCTTC | CASRRTAAYGYTF
TRBJ1-2 | NA | NA | 12 | TRBV5-6 | TGTGCCAGCAGCCAGCAGGGGTATGGCTACACCTTC | CASSQQGYGYTF
TRBJ1-3 | NA | NA | 15 | TRBV5-4 | TGTGCCAGCAGCCCAGGGACTGCTTCTGGAAACACCATATATTTT | CASSPGTASGNTIYF
TRBJ2-5 | NA | TRBD2 | 14 | TRBV7-2 | TGTGCCAGCAGCTCAACCGGGACTAGGGAGACCCAGTACTTC | CASSSTGTRETQYF
TRBJ2-2 | NA | NA | 13 | TRBV3-1/TRBV3-2 | TGTGCCAGCAGCCAAGGAAATGCGGGGCAGCTGTTTTTT | CASSQGNAGQLFF
TRBJ1-4 | once | NA | 13 | TRBV11-2 | TGTGCCAGCAGCGCACCCGGAGGGGAAAAACTGTTTTTT | CASSAPGGEKLFF
TRBJ1-2 | NA | TRBD1 | 15 | TRBV7-6 | TGTGCCAGCAGCTTAGAGGCCGACAGGGACTATGGCTACACCTTC | CASSLEADRDYGYTF
TRBJ2-1 | NA | NA | 12 | TRBV5-1 | TGCGCCAGCAGCTCTGACTCCTTGCGGCAGTTCTTC | CASSSDSLRQFF
TRBJ1-3 | NA | NA | 16 | TRBV18 | TGTGCCAGCTCACCGGACTGGCTCGGCTCTGGAAACACCATATATTTT | CASSPDWLGSGNTIYF
TRBJ1-1 | NA | NA | 13 | TRBV2 | TGTGCCAGTTTGCGTTTCATGAACACTGAAGCTTTCTTT | CASLRFMNTEAFF
TRBJ1-5 | NA | NA | 15 | TRBV7-8 | TGTGCCAGCAGCTTAGGAGGAGGCGGCAATCAGCCCCAGCATTTT | CASSLGGGGNQPQHF
TRBJ2-5 | NA | TRBD2 | 17 | TRBV3-1/TRBV3-2 | TGTGCCAGCAGCCAGGTACTAGCGGGGGGGCTCGAAGAGACCCAGTACTTC | CASSQVLAGGLEETQYF
TRBJ1-6 | NA | TRBD1 | 17 | TRBV28 | TGTGCCAGCAGCTTCCGGGGGACAGAAGGTAGTAATTCACCCCTCCACTTT | CASSFRGTEGSNSPLHF
TRBJ2-7 | NA | NA | 16 | TRBV3-1/TRBV3-2 | TGTGCCAGCAGCCAAGTGTCTCTTACAGGGTCCTACGAGCAGTACTTC | CASSQVSLTGSYEQYF
TRBJ2-5 | NA | NA | 13 | TRBV2 | TGTGCCAGCAGTGTTGAGGGCCGGGAGACCCAGTACTTC | CASSVEGRETQYF
TRBJ1-4 | NA | NA | 15 | TRBV28 | TGTGCCAGCAGTTTCTTCGGGGCAACTAATGAAAAACTGTTTTTT | CASSFFGATNEKLFF
TRBJ1-2 | NA | TRBD1 | 12 | TRBV6-5 | TGTGCCAGCAGTTTGACAGGGGCTGACTACACCTTC | CASSLTGADYTF
TRBJ2-2 | NA | NA | 16 | TRBV9 | TGTGCCAGCAGCGTACTGGGGACATCGAACACCGGGGAGCTGTTTTTT | CASSVLGTSNTGELFF
TRBJ1-2 | NA | TRBD1 | 13 | TRBV24-1 | TGTGCCACCAGTGAGGACAGGGGTTATGGCTACACCTTC | CATSEDRGYGYTF
TRBJ1-2 | NA | TRBD1 | 15 | TRBV19 | TGTGCCAGTAGTATAAGGGGACAGAACTTCTATGGCTACACCTTC | CASSIRGQNFYGYTF
TRBJ1-1 | NA | NA | 11 | TRBV20-1 | TGCAGTGCTACCATTGTCACTGAAGCTTTCTTT | CSATIVTEAFF
TRBJ2-3 | NA | NA | 12 | TRBV10-3 | TGTGCCATCAGTGAGTCCGGGGATACGCAGTATTTT | CAISESGDTQYF
TRBJ1-6 | NA | TRBD1 | 19 | TRBV3-1/TRBV3-2 | TGTGCCAGCAGCCAAGATTTTCGTCGCCCGACAGGGAAGAATTCACCCCTCCACTTT | CASSQDFRRPTGKNSPLHF
TRBJ2-1 | NA | TRBD2 | 17 | TRBV5-4 | TGTGCCAGCAGCCCGGGACTAGCGGAGAGCTCCTACAATGAGCAGTTCTTC | CASSPGLAESSYNEQFF
TRBJ2-3 | NA | TRBD2 | 16 | TRBV11-2 | TGTGCCAGCAGCGGACCTAGCGGTTTAATCACAGATACGCAGTATTTT | CASSGPSGLITDTQYF
TRBJ2-3 | NA | NA | 16 | TRBV3-1/TRBV3-2 | TGTGCCAGCAGTCAAGTCGGCGGGGACAGCACAGATACGCAGTATTTT | CASSQVGGDSTDTQYF
TRBJ1-2 | once | NA | 11 | TRBV10-3 | TGTGCCATCGGCCAGGGATATGGCTACACCTTC | CAIGQGYGYTF
TRBJ1-5 | NA | TRBD1 | 13 | TRBV19 | TGTGCCAGTAAAGGACAGGGAGGGCAGCCCCAGCATTTT | CASKGQGGQPQHF
TRBJ2-2 | NA | TRBD1 | 15 | TRBV5-4 | TGTGCCAGCAGAAGGACAGGGACGAACACCGGGGAGCTGTTTTTT | CASRRTGTNTGELFF
TRBJ1-6 | few | NA | 16 | TRBV4-1 | TGCGCCAGCAGCCAACCAGTCCGGGACAAAAATTCACCCCTCCACTTT | CASSQPVRDKNSPLHF
TRBJ2-5 | NA | NA | 15 | TRBV6-2/TRBV6-3 | TGTGCCAGCAGTTACTCTAGTTGGGCTAGCGAGGCCCAGTACTTC | CASSYSSWASEAQYF
TRBJ2-3 | NA | TRBD2 | 15 | TRBV6-6 | TGTGCCAGCAGTTCCCCTCCGGGGGGGGCAGATACGCAGTATTTT | CASSSPPGGADTQYF
TRBJ2-5 | NA | TRBD2 | 16 | TRBV4-2 | TGTGCCAGCAGCCAAGCTGGCGGGGGGGCCGGGAAGACCCAGTACTTC | CASSQAGGGAGKTQYF
TRBJ1-6 | NA | TRBD1 | 14 | TRBV27 | TGTGCCAGCAGCCAAGGCAGGGGGCCTTCACCCCTCCACTTT | CASSQGRGPSPLHF
TRBJ1-6 | NA | NA | 12 | TRBV6-5 | TGTGCCAGCAGTACACGCCATTCACCCCTCCACTTT | CASSTRHSPLHF
TRBJ2-4 | NA | NA | 12 | TRBV11-2 | TGTGCCAGCAGCCCGGGAGAAAACATTCAGTACTTC | CASSPGENIQYF
TRBJ1-1 | NA | TRBD1 | 17 | TRBV15 | TGTGCCACCAGCAGAGAGGGACAGGGGGTTGAGGACACTGAAGCTTTCTTT | CATSREGQGVEDTEAFF
TRBJ2-1 | NA | NA | 12 | TRBV27 | TGTGCCAGCAGTCGCCAGGGAAGTGAGCAGTTCTTC | CASSRQGSEQFF
TRBJ1-2 | NA | TRBD1 | 13 | TRBV30 | TGTGCCTCCAGTACAGGGGTCGATTATGGCTACACCTTC | CASSTGVDYGYTF
TRBJ1-2 | NA | NA | 13 | TRBV24-1 | TGTGCCACCAGTGATAGAGGCCTTTCTGGCTACACCTTC | CATSDRGLSGYTF